The 13 T cell receptor beta chains below were found in one sample sequenced in a study of blood T cells in healthy people across ages. The authors ran a second PCR of roughly 6 to 12 cycles using a sample-barcoded 5' primer and a J-beta primer mix. TCRdb recomputed calls from the 5' RACE reads with MiXCR, one row per CDR3 protein. The sample records approximately 850,000 distinct CDR3 sequences, about 62% being singletons. Input material: blood. The receptor source for this set is a man aged 30-40 years in good health.

This clonotype turned up a few times. The V gene is TRBV29-1, the J gene TRBJ2-3; D tentatively reads TRBD1 or TRBD2 (7 bases each). This CDR3 has 14 amino acids. Germline CDR1 reads SQVTM; CDR2 reads ANQGSEA. V lost 5 bases and J lost 6, with 18 bases in between. CDR3 residues: CSVPGGALDDTQYF. CDR3 DNA: TGCAGCGTTCCAGGGGGGGCGCTTGATGATACGCAGTATTTT.

This clonotype was recorded a few times. The DNA for the CDR3 is TGTGCCACCAGCAGAGACCTAGTAGAAGAGACCCAGTACTTC. It is translated as CATSRDLVEETQYF. J is TRBJ2-5 and V is TRBV15, with D uncertain. Germline assignment: CDR1 LNHNV and CDR2 YYDKDF (reference sequence). Trimming took off 0 bases at V and 3 bases at J, with 8 bases between the two ends. This CDR3 contains 14 residues.

This clonotype showed up just a few times. V is TRBV10-3 and J is TRBJ2-5; no firm D call. Trimming cost V 6 bases and J 3 bases, with 11 bases left between them. CDR3 length equals 13 residues. Germline V lookup: CDR1 ENHRY, CDR2 SYGVKD. CDR3 coding DNA: TGTGCCATCAGGGGGTCTGATGAAGAGACCCAGTACTTC. Translating it yields CAIRGSDEETQYF.

The V call is TRBV11-3, the J call TRBJ1-1; D gene ambiguous. V lost 5 bases to trimming and J lost 3 bases, with 10 bases between them. Germline V lookup: CDR1 SGHNT, CDR2 YENEEA. This CDR3 region has 13 residues. CDR3 coding DNA: TGTGCCAGCAGCCGCCGGATGGACACTGAAGCTTTCTTT. Its translation: CASSRRMDTEAFF.

The sample holds a few counts of this clonotype. V is TRBV3-1 and J is TRBJ2-6; D gene ambiguous. The V gene's germline CDR1 is LGHDT and CDR2 YNNKEL (reference sequence). V lost 1 base and J lost 0, with 10 bases in between. The CDR3 is 17 residues long. CDR3 residues: CASSQGFLVSGANVLTF. CDR3 bases: TGTGCCAGCAGCCAAGGCTTTTTAGTCTCTGGGGCCAACGTCCTGACTTTC.

The rearrangement links TRBV4-2 to TRBJ2-7; 10 positions match TRBD2. Trimming took 1 base from V and 7 from J; bases not matched to a gene: 16. The germline V gene has CDR1 LGHNA and CDR2 YNFKEQ. The CDR3 totals 18 residues. The CDR3: CASSQGQAGGPWANEQYF. The CDR3 DNA sequence: TGTGCCAGCAGCCAAGGGCAAGCGGGAGGGCCTTGGGCGAATGAGCAGTACTTC.

CDR3 DNA: TGTGCCAGCAGTCCAGGACAGCTTAGGAACACTGAAGCTTTCTTT. Encoded protein: CASSPGQLRNTEAFF. The chain employs TRBV28 and TRBJ1-1; tentatively, D is TRBD1 (6 bases). CDR1 is MDHEN, CDR2 SYDVKM, per germline. The CDR3 consists of 15 residues. The germline V and J ends were trimmed by 5 bases and 1 base, with 14 bases remaining between them. The full variable domain, completed using reference TRBV28 and TRBJ1-1, is DVKVTQSSRYLVKRTGEKVFLECVQDMDHENMFWYRQDPGLGLRLIYFSYDVKMKEKGDIPEGYSVSREKKERFSLILESASTNQTSMYLCASSPGQLRNTEAFFGQGTRLTVV.

In the case of this clonotype: Germline and junction disagree at one end, which may indicate a read error. The chain couples TRBV30 to TRBJ2-7; D is perhaps TRBD1 or TRBD2 (5 bases each). The CDR3 spans 14 residues. Germline V gives CDR1 GTSNPN, CDR2 SVGIG (reference sequence). The DNA for the CDR3 is TGTGCCTGGACCCGAGGGACGGTCTCCTGCGAGCAGTACTTC. Its protein is CAWTRGTVSCEQYF.

The V and J genes are TRBV7-2 and TRBJ2-2; 9 bases fit TRBD1. Germline lookup yields CDR1 SGHTA and CDR2 FQGNSA. V dropped 5 bases and J dropped 6; count of bases not matched to a gene: 4. The CDR3 is 14 residues long. CDR3 region: CASSLDRGSGELFF. For the CDR3, the DNA is TGTGCCAGCAGCCTTGACAGGGGGTCCGGGGAGCTGTTTTTT.

V and J are TRBV20-1 and TRBJ1-6; D might be TRBD1 (5 bases). Trimming took 1 base from V and 7 from J, leaving 5 bases between them. The CDR3 has 12 amino acids. Germline assignment: CDR1 DFQATT and CDR2 SNEGSKA (reference sequence). The chain's CDR3 is CSARGGNSPLHF. CDR3 DNA: TGCAGTGCTAGAGGGGGGAATTCACCCCTCCACTTT.

This clonotype was counted a few times. The chain's CDR3 is CASNPGGTQETQYF. In DNA form, the CDR3 reads TGTGCCAGCAACCCGGGGGGTACTCAAGAGACCCAGTACTTC. The V call is TRBV7-2, the J call TRBJ2-5; TRBD2 aligns across 7 bases. With V trimmed by 7 bases and J by 2 bases, 7 bases remained unmatched. CDR3 size: 14 residues. Germline loops: CDR1 SGHTA, CDR2 FQGNSA.

This clonotype was detected only a few times. The rearrangement uses TRBV27 and TRBJ2-7, with D unresolved. The V end lost 3 bases, the J end lost 0 bases, and 6 bases lay between the germline ends. The CDR3 extends over 13 amino acids. The germline gives CDR1 MNHEY, CDR2 SMNVEV (reference sequence). The CDR3 protein is CASSLGNSYEQYF. In DNA form, the CDR3 reads TGTGCCAGCAGTTTGGGCAACTCCTACGAGCAGTACTTC.

V usage is TRBV7-6 and J usage is TRBJ2-5; D gene uncertain. Germline assignment: CDR1 SGHVS and CDR2 FNYEAQ. This CDR3 comprises 13 residues. V was shortened by 5 bases and J by 7 bases, with 14 bases between the two germline ends. CDR3 coding DNA: TGTGCCAGCAGCACATCCTCAGCCGTGACCCAGTACTTC. Translated, it gives CASSTSSAVTQYF.